The rows below give T cell receptor beta chains drawn from one sample of a study of human T cells and chemical hapten exposure. MiXCR, applied by TCRdb to the RACE reads, yields one record per CDR3 protein. The sample lists tens of thousands of distinct CDR3 sequences; 9.3% were seen once. The sequences come from whole blood, collected in connection with sensitization to the hapten diphenylcyclopropenone (DPC). The receptors derive from a woman aged 40 to 50 with alopecia areata. Some clones in this sample may be carry-over from other donors' samples. Each CDR3 is given with its conserved first and last residue. A D gene is named only where the DNA matches it firmly. Only part of the rows carry a size: once, few, many, or a class if the clone is expanded.

V,size,J,D,CDR3,DNA
TRBV5-6,few,TRBJ2-5,TRBD2,CASSGTSGGIQETQYF,TGTGCCAGCAGCGGGACTAGCGGGGGCATCCAAGAGACCCAGTACTTC
TRBV2,many,TRBJ2-2,-,CASSRTENTGELFF,TGTGCCAGCAGCCGGACGGAGAACACCGGGGAGCTGTTTTTT
TRBV20-1,medium-sized,TRBJ2-1,TRBD2,CSAAGTSGGIVTEQFF,TGCAGTGCAGCCGGGACTAGCGGGGGGATAGTCACTGAGCAGTTCTTC
TRBV7-2,many,TRBJ2-5,-,CASSLVSRGQETQYF,TGTGCCAGCAGCTTAGTTAGCAGGGGACAAGAGACCCAGTACTTC
TRBV28,many,TRBJ1-1,TRBD1,CASSRGQGLEAFF,TGTGCCAGCAGCCGCGGACAGGGTCTAGAAGCTTTCTTT
TRBV5-1,many,TRBJ1-1,-,CASSLGDFMNTEAFF,TGCGCCAGCAGCTTGGGGGATTTCATGAACACTGAAGCTTTCTTT
TRBV20-1,many,TRBJ1-3,-,CSALLSGNTIYF,TGCAGTGCCTTATTATCTGGAAACACCATATATTTT
TRBV5-1,many,TRBJ2-1,-,CASSLAAGADEQFF,TGCGCCAGCAGCTTGGCGGCTGGGGCCGATGAGCAGTTCTTC
TRBV9,many,TRBJ2-3,TRBD2,CASSVGPSGGADTQYF,TGTGCCAGCAGCGTAGGTCCCAGCGGGGGGGCCGATACGCAGTATTTT
TRBV20-1,many,TRBJ2-1,-,CSARDVGLYNEQFF,TGCAGTGCTAGAGATGTCGGCTTATACAATGAGCAGTTCTTC
TRBV12-3/TRBV12-4,many,TRBJ1-6,TRBD1,CASSSGGRYSPLHF,TGTGCCAGCAGTTCAGGGGGCAGGTATTCACCCCTCCACTTT
TRBV9,many,TRBJ1-2,-,CASSVGHSYGYTF,TGTGCCAGCAGCGTTGGACATAGCTATGGCTACACCTTC
TRBV25-1,-,TRBJ2-3,TRBD1,CASSAGTGTSTDTQYF,TGTGCCAGCAGTGCAGGGACAGGGACCAGCACAGATACGCAGTATTTT